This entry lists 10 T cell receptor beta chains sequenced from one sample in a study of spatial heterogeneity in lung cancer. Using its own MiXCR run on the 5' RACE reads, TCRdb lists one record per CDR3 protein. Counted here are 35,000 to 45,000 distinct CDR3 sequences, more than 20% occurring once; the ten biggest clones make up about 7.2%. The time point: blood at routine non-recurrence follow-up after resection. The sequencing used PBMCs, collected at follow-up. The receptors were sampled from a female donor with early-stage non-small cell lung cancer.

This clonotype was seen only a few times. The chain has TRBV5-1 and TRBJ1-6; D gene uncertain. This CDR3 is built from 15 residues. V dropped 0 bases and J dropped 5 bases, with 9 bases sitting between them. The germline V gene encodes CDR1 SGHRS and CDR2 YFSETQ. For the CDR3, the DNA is TGCGCCAGCAGCTTGGACAGCGCTGATAATTCACCCCTCCACTTT. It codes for CASSLDSADNSPLHF.

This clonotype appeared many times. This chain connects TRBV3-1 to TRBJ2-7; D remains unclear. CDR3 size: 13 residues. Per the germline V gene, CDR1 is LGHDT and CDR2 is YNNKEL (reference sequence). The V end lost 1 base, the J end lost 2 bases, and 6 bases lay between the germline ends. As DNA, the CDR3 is TGTGCCAGCAGCCAAGCCAGCACCTACGAGCAGTACGTC. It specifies CASSQASTYEQYV.

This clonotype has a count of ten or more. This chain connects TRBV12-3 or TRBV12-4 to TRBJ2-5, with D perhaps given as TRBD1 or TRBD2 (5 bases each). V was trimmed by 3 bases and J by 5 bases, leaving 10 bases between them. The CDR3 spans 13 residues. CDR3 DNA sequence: TGTGCCAGCAGTTTGAGTGGGGACGAGACCCAGTACTTC. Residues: CASSLSGDETQYF.

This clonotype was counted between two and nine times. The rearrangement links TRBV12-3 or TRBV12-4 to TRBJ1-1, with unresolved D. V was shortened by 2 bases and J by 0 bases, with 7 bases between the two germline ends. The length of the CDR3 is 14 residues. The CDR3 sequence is CASSLRGMNTEAFF. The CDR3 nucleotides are TGTGCCAGCAGTTTACGAGGCATGAACACTGAAGCTTTCTTT.

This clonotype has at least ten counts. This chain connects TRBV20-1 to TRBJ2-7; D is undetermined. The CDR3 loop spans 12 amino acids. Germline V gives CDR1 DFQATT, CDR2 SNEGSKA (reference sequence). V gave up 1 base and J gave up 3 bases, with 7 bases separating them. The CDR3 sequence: CSARAPGYEQYV. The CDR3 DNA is TGCAGTGCTAGAGCCCCCGGCTACGAGCAGTACGTC.

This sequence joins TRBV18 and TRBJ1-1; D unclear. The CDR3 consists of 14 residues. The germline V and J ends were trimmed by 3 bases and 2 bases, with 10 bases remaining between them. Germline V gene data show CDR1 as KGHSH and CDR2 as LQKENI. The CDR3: CASSPQRFNTEAFF. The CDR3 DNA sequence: TGTGCCAGCTCACCGCAGAGGTTTAACACTGAAGCTTTCTTT.

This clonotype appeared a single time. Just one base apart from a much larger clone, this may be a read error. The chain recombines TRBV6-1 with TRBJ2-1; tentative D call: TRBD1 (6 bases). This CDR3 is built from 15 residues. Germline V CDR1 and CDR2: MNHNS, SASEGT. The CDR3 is CASRALGTYDNELFF. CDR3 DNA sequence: TGTGCCAGCAGGGCCCTCGGGACATACGACAATGAGCTGTTCTTC.

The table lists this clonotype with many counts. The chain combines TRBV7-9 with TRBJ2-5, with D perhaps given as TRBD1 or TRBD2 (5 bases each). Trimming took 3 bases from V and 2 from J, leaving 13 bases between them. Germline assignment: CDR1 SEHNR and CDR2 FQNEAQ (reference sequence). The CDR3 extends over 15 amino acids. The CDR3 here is CASSLRGRIQETQYF. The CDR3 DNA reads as TGTGCCAGCAGCTTGAGGGGAAGGATTCAAGAGACCCAGTACTTC.

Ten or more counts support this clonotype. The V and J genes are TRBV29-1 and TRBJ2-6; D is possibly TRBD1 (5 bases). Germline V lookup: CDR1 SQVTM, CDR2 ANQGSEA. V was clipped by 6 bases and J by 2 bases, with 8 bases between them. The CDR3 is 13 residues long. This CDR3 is CSVTTAGANVLTF. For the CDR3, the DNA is TGCAGCGTCACGACAGCTGGGGCCAACGTCCTGACTTTC.

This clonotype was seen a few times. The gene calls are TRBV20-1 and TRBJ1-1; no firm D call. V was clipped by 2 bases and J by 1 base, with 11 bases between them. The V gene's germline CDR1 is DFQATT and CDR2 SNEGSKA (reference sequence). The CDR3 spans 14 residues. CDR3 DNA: TGCAGTGCTAGACTGGCACAGCAGAACACTGAAGCTTTCTTT. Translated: CSARLAQQNTEAFF.